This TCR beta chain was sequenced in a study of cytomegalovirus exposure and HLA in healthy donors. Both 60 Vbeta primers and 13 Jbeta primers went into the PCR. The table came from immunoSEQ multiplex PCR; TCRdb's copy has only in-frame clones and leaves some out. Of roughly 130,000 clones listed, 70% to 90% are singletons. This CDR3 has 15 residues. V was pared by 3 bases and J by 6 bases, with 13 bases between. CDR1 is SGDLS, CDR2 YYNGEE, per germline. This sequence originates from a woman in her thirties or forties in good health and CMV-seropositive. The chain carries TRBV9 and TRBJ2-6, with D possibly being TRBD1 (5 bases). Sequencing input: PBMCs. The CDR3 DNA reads TGTGCCAGCAGCGCCCTACAGGTTAAGGCCAACGTCCTGACTTTC. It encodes CASSALQVKANVLTF.